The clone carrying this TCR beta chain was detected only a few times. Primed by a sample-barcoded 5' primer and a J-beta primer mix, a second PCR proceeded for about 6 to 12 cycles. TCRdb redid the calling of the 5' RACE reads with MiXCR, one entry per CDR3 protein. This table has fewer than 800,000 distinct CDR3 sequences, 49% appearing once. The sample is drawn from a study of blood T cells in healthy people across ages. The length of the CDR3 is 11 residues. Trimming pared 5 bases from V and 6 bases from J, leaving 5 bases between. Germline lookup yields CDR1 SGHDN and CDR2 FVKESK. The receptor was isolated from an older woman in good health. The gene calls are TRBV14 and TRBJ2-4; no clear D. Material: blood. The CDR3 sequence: CASSNGNIQYF. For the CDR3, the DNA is TGTGCCAGCAGCAATGGAAACATTCAGTACTTC.